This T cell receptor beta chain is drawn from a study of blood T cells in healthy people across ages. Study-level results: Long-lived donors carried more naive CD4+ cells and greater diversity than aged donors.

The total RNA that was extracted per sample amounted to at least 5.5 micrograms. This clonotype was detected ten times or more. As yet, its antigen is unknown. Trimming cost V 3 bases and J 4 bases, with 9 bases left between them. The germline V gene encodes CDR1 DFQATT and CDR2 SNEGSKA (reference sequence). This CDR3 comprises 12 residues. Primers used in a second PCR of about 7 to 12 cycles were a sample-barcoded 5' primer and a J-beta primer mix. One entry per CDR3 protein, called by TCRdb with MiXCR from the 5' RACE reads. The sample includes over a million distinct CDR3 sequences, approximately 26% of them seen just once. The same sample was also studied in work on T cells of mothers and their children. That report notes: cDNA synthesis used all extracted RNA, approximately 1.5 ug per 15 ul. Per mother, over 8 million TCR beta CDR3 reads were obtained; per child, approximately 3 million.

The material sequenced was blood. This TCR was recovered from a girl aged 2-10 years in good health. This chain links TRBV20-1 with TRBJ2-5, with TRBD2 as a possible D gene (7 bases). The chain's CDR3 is CSARGGRETQYF. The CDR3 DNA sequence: TGCAGTGCTAGGGGGGGGCGAGAGACCCAGTACTTC.